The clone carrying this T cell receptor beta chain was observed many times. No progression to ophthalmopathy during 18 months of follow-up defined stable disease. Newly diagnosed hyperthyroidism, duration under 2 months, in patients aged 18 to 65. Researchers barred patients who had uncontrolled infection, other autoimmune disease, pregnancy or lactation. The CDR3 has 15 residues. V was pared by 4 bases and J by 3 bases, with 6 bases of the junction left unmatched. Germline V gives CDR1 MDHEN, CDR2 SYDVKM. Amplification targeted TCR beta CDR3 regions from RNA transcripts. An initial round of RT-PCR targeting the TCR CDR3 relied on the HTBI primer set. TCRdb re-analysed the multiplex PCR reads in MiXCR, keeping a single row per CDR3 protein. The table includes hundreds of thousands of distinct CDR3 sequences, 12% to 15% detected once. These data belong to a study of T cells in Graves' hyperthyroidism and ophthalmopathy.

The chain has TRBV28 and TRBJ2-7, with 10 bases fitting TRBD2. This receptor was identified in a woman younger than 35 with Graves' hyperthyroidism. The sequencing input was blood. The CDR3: CASSSPPSGSYEQYF. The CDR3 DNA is TGTGCCAGCAGTTCTCCGCCTAGCGGGAGCTACGAGCAGTACTTC.